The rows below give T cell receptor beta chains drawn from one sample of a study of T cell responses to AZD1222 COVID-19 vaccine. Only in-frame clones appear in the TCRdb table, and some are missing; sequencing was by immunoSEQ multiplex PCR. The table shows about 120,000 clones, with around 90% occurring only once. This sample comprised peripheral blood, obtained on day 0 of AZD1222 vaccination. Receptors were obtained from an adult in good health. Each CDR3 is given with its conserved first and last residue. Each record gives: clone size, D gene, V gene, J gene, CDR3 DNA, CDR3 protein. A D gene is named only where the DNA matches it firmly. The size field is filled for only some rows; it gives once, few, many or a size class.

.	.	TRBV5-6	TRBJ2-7	TGTGCCAGCAGCTTGGTAGGAGGGGACAGAGGCTGGGGGGAGCAGTACTTC	CASSLVGGDRGWGEQYF
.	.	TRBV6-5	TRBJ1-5	TGTGCCAGCAGTTCCTCCTCCGAGCAGCCCCAGCATTTT	CASSSSSEQPQHF
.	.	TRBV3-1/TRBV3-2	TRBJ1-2	TGTGCCAGCAGCCAACTCCAGGGTGGAGGCTACACCTTC	CASSQLQGGGYTF
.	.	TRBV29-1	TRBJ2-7	TGCAGCGTTGAAGATCTTACTAGCTTCGGCTCCTACGAGCAGTACTTC	CSVEDLTSFGSYEQYF
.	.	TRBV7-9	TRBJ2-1	TGTGCCAGCAGCTTGACTGACAATGAGCAGTTCTTC	CASSLTDNEQFF
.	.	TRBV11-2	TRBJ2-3	TGTGCCAGCAGCTTAATACTAGCAACAGATACGCAGTATTTT	CASSLILATDTQYF
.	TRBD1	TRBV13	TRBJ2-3	TGTGCCAGCAGCCCTCGGACAGGGGGCGCAGATACGCAGTATTTT	CASSPRTGGADTQYF
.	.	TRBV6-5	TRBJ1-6	TGTGCCAGCAGTACAGGACACTCCTATAATTCACCCCTCCACTTT	CASSTGHSYNSPLHF
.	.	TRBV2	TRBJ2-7	TGTGCCAGCGGGGGCCCAGGGGACAACTACGAGCAGTACTTC	CASGGPGDNYEQYF
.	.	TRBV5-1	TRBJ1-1	TGCGCCAGCAGCTTGGCCGGCGGGGGAACTGAAGCTTTCTTT	CASSLAGGGTEAFF
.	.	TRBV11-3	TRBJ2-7	TGTGCCAGCAGCTCTACCTTTAGGCACAACGTGCGTTACTACGAGCAGTACTTC	CASSSTFRHNVRYYEQYF
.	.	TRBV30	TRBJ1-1	TGTGCCTGGAATGGCGGCTACACTGAAGCTTTCTTT	CAWNGGYTEAFF
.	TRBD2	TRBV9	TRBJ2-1	TGTGCCAGCAGCGTCGGACTAGCGGGGAACTCCTACAATGAGCAGTTCTTC	CASSVGLAGNSYNEQFF
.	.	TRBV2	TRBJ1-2	TGTGCCAGCAGTGAAGAAAACTATGGCTACACCTTC	CASSEENYGYTF
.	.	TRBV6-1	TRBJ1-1	TGTGCCAGCAGTGAGTCCCGGCATAGGGACACTGAAGCTTTCTTT	CASSESRHRDTEAFF
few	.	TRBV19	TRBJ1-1	TGTGCCAGTAGTTCGGACACTGAAGCTTTCTTT	CASSSDTEAFF
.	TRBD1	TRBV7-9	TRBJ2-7	TGTGCCAGCAGCTTTGAACCGGGACAGGGGATTTACGAGCAGTACTTC	CASSFEPGQGIYEQYF
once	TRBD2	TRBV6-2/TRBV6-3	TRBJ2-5	TGTGCCAGCAGTTACTCGAGACTAGCGGAAGAGACCCAGTACTTC	CASSYSRLAEETQYF
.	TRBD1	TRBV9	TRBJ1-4	TGTGCCAGCAGCCCCTGGGACAGACTTAATGAAAAACTGTTTTTT	CASSPWDRLNEKLFF
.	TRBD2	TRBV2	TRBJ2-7	TGTGCCAGCAGTGACTCGGGGGGACTCTACTACGAGCAGTACTTC	CASSDSGGLYYEQYF
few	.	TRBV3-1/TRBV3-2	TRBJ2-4	TGTGCCAGCAGCCAAGGAAGGCTAGGGGGTCTAAAAAACATTCAGTACTTC	CASSQGRLGGLKNIQYF
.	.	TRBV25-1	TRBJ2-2	TGTGCCAGCAGTGATGAGTCCGGGGAGCTGTTTTTT	CASSDESGELFF
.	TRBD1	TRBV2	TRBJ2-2	TGTGCCACCACCGGGACAGGGGCCACCGGGGAGCTGTTTTTT	CATTGTGATGELFF
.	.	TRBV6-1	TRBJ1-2	TGTGCCAGCAGTGAGAGGAGACTCTATGGCTACACCTTC	CASSERRLYGYTF
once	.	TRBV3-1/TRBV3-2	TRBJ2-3	TGTGCCAGCAGCCAAGATTTTTCGCGGGTGTCCACAGATACGCAGTATTTT	CASSQDFSRVSTDTQYF
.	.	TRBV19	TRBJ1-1	TGTGCCAGTAGTAGGACTGAAGCTTTCTTT	CASSRTEAFF
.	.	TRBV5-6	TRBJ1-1	.	CASSFLWGGTEAFF
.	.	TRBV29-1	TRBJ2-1	TGCAGCGTTGTAGGGGAAGGCGAGCAGTTCTTC	CSVVGEGEQFF
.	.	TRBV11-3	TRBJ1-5	TGTGCCAGCAGTCGTACAGGGAACCAGCCCCAGCATTTT	CASSRTGNQPQHF
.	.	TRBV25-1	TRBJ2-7	TGTGCCAGCAGTCCAGACAGGGAGGTTTACGAGCAGTACTTC	CASSPDREVYEQYF
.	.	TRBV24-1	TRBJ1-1	TGTGCCACCAGTGGTAACAGGGCCCCGTTCAGCTACACGAACACTGAAGCTTTCTTT	CATSGNRAPFSYTNTEAFF
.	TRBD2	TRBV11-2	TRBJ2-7	TGTGCCAGCAGCTTAGATCAGGGAGGGTACGAGCAGTACTTC	CASSLDQGGYEQYF
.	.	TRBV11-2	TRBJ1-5	TGTGCCAGCAGCCACGGGACTCATCAGCCCCAGCATTTT	CASSHGTHQPQHF
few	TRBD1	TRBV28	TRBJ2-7	TGTGCCAGCAAGATTACAGGGGCCTACGAGCAGTACTTC	CASKITGAYEQYF
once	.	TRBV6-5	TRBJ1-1	TGTGCCAGCAGTTACTCTAGTCTGGGAACTGAAGCTTTCTTT	CASSYSSLGTEAFF
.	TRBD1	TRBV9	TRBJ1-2	TGTGCCAGCAGCGAGGGGACAGGGCCTAACTATGGCTACACCTTC	CASSEGTGPNYGYTF
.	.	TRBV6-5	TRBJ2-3	TGTGCCAGCAGTTACTCGGTTGAGGCGGCCGGTACGCAGTATTTT	CASSYSVEAAGTQYF
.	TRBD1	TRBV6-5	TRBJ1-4	TGTGCCAGCAGTTACGCCCACAGGGGGAGAGGTGAAAAACTGTTTTTT	CASSYAHRGRGEKLFF
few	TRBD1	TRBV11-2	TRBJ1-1	TGTGCCAGCAGCTGGACAGGGCTAGGGACTGAAGCTTTCTTT	CASSWTGLGTEAFF
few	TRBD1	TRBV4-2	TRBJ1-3	TGTGCCAGCAGCCGTCAGGAGGGTCAGGGGGATACTTCGGGAAACACCATATATTTT	CASSRQEGQGDTSGNTIYF
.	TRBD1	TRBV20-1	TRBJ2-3	TGCAGTGCTAGTGCCGGGACAGGGTTGCCAGATACGCAGTATTTT	CSASAGTGLPDTQYF
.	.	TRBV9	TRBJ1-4	TGTGCCAGCAGCGTAGGTGCAGGGGTGGCAACTAATGAAAAACTGTTTTTT	CASSVGAGVATNEKLFF
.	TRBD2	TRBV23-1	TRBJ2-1	TGCGCCAGCAGTCAAGCCTTGGGACTAGCGGGAACTTTCTACAATGAGCAGTTCTTC	CASSQALGLAGTFYNEQFF
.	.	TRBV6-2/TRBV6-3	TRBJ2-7	TGTGCCAGCAGTTACTTCCGGGGACGGAAAGAGCAGTACTTC	CASSYFRGRKEQYF
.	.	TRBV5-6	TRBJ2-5	TGTGCCAGCAGCCTCGCGGTCGGGCAAGAGACCCAGTACTTC	CASSLAVGQETQYF